Listed here are 5 T cell receptor beta chains from one sample, sequenced in a study of T cells after somatic rescue of genetic block. Generated by immunoSEQ multiplex PCR, the TCRdb table keeps only in-frame clones and is missing some. Found here are under 150,000 clones, under 95% of them singletons; the top ten hold less than 1.5%. Sequenced input: peripheral blood mononuclear cells (PBMCs). The receptors come from a woman aged 18-29 years.

The chain is built from TRBV11-2 and TRBJ2-1; TRBD2 matches 12 bases. Looked up from germline, CDR1 is SGHAT and CDR2 is FQNNGV. The CDR3 has 15 residues. The junction had 3 bases not matched to a gene; V was cut back by 4 bases and J by 5 bases. The CDR3: CASSYGLAGNNEQFF. CDR3 coding DNA: TGTGCCAGCAGCTACGGACTAGCGGGGAACAATGAGCAGTTCTTC.

The chain employs TRBV7-8 and TRBJ2-3; D ambiguous. With 1 base removed from V and 5 bases from J, the gap between germline ends came to 19 bases. CDR1 is SGHVS, CDR2 FQNEAQ, per germline. CDR3 length equals 17 residues. The CDR3 DNA follows: TGTGCCAGCAGCTTAGTTCTGAGACTGCGAACGGGAGATACGCAGTATTTT. This gives the protein CASSLVLRLRTGDTQYF.

The chain couples TRBV6-1 to TRBJ2-7; TRBD2 matches at 11 bases. CDR1 is MNHNS, CDR2 SASEGT, per germline. The CDR3 is made up of 15 amino acids. The ends lost 2 bases at V and 2 bases at J; junction bases unmatched: 2. CDR3 bases: TGTGCCAGCAGTGAACTTAGCGGGGGGGCCTACGAGCAGTACTTC. Translation: CASSELSGGAYEQYF.

This clone showed up just once. The rearrangement joins TRBV6-5 to TRBJ1-2; no reliable D call. The CDR3 has 15 residues. V was shortened by 0 bases and J by 5 bases, with 13 bases between the two germline ends. The germline V gene encodes CDR1 MNHEY and CDR2 SVGAGI. CDR3 region: CASSYSILEYYGYTF. CDR3 nucleotide sequence: TGTGCCAGCAGTTACTCGATATTGGAATATTATGGCTACACCTTC.

The V and J genes are TRBV6-1 and TRBJ2-3; no reliable D call. The CDR3 runs 13 residues. CDR1 is MNHNS and CDR2 is SASEGT in the germline V gene. The V end was cut by 4 bases, the J end by 0 bases, with 5 bases between. Here the CDR3 DNA reads TGTGCCAGCAGTGGCCCGAGCACAGATACGCAGTATTTT. It yields the protein CASSGPSTDTQYF.